These 25 T cell receptor beta chains came from one sample sequenced in a study of molecular identifiers for immune sequencing clone quantification. From the PCR reads, TCRdb called clonotypes with MiXCR, one entry per CDR3 protein. Here the sample spans about 640,000 distinct CDR3 sequences, about 20% being singletons. The sample consisted of naive CD8+ T cells from blood, with Jurkat cell RNA spiked in. Subset given: FACS-sorted CD8+CD4-CCR7+CD45RA+ naive T cells. The receptors stem from a human donor in good health. Some libraries in this study had Jurkat cell RNA spiked in.

This clonotype occurred once. The chain carries TRBV4-3 and TRBJ2-6; TRBD2 aligns across 8 bases. Germline V gene sequence: CDR1 LGHNA, CDR2 YSLEER. Trimming took 4 bases from V and 0 from J; bases not matched to a gene: 11. The CDR3 has 19 amino acids. CDR3 sequence (DNA): TGCGCCAGCAGCCCGTTACCGGGACTAGAAAGCTCTGGGGCCAACGTCCTGACTTTC. Protein sequence: CASSPLPGLESSGANVLTF.

On this clonotype: A much larger clone lies one base from this, so it may be a read error. The chain couples TRBV7-9 to TRBJ1-6; tentative D call: TRBD1 (5 bases). The germline V gene encodes CDR1 SEHNR and CDR2 FQNEAQ (reference sequence). The CDR3 runs to 15 residues. Trimming shortened V by 1 base and J by 6 bases, and 10 bases separated the two germline ends. The CDR3 loop is CASSLVIGANSPLHF. CDR3 DNA: TGTGCCAGCAGCTTAGTCATAGGGGCTAATTCACCCCTCCACTTT.

About this clonotype itself: Compared with germline, one end of the junction differs, possibly owing to a read error. The chain employs TRBV2 and TRBJ2-7; D gene ambiguous. There are 14 residues in the CDR3. Germline CDR1 and CDR2: SNHLY and FYNNEI. The CDR3 is CASREVLEEYEQYF. CDR3 bases: TGTGCCAGCAGAGAAGTCCTAGAGGAGTACGAGCAGTACTTC.

With respect to this clonotype: Because the CDR3 is missing its conserved closing phenylalanine or tryptophan, this is likely a read error. The chain joins TRBV7-6 to TRBJ2-7; D is undetermined. The CDR3 covers 14 residues. Looked up from germline, CDR1 is SGHVS and CDR2 is FNYEAQ. Trimming took off 0 bases at V and 4 bases at J, with 10 bases between the two ends. The CDR3 reads CASSLAGAAYEQYS. CDR3 nucleotide sequence: TGTGCCAGCAGCTTAGCGGGTGCAGCTTACGAGCAGTACTCC.

This clonotype came up many times. The gene calls are TRBV12-3 or TRBV12-4 and TRBJ2-2; D possibly corresponds to TRBD1 (5 bases). Trimming left V 6 bases short and J 2 bases short, with 10 bases between. The CDR3 is 14 residues long. The CDR3 DNA sequence: TGTGCCAGCAGCGACGACAGTAACACCGGGGAGCTGTTTTTT. Residues: CASSDDSNTGELFF.

This clonotype was observed a few times. The chain uses TRBV27 and TRBJ1-2; the D gene is possibly TRBD1 (5 bases). V was shortened by 7 bases and J by 0 bases, with 15 bases between the two germline ends. CDR1 MNHEY and CDR2 SMNVEV come from the germline V gene (reference sequence). This CDR3 has 15 residues. For the CDR3, the DNA is TGTGCCAGCAAAGTCTCAGGGTACCCTAACTATGGCTACACCTTC. It is translated as CASKVSGYPNYGYTF.

This clonotype was observed at least ten times. This sequence joins TRBV5-1 and TRBJ1-1; D gene unclear. Germline V lookup: CDR1 SGHRS, CDR2 YFSETQ. The CDR3 has 13 amino acids. Between the trimmed V and J ends, which lost 0 bases and 6 bases, there was a span of 9 bases. CDR3 DNA sequence: TGCGCCAGCAGCTTGGTATCGGGCGCTGAAGCTTTCTTT. Amino acid sequence: CASSLVSGAEAFF. The complete variable domain, with remaining parts taken from reference TRBV5-1 and TRBJ1-1, reads KAGVTQTPRYLIKTRGQQVTLSCSPISGHRSVSWYQQTPGQGLQFLFEYFSETQRNKGNFPGRFSGRQFSNSRSEMNVSTLELGDSALYLCASSLVSGAEAFFGQGTRLTVV.

This clonotype has a count of ten or more. The V call is TRBV28, the J call TRBJ1-1; D call uncertain. Germline V gene sequence: CDR1 MDHEN, CDR2 SYDVKM. The CDR3 runs to 11 residues. V lost 3 bases to trimming and J lost 4 bases, with 3 bases between them. For the CDR3, the DNA is TGTGCCAGCAGTTTTATCACTGAAGCTTTCTTT. This gives the protein CASSFITEAFF.

In this sample, this clonotype turned up many times. The V call is TRBV28, the J call TRBJ2-6; D possibly corresponds to TRBD1 (6 bases). The CDR3 consists of 14 residues. Trimming stripped 4 bases from V and 9 bases from J, with 13 bases between. CDR1 is MDHEN, CDR2 SYDVKM, per germline. Here the CDR3 DNA reads TGTGCCAGCAGTTACCGGGACAAGAGCAACGTCCTGACTTTC. The encoded protein is CASSYRDKSNVLTF.

This clonotype was recorded at least ten times. The gene calls are TRBV6-1 and TRBJ1-1; D ambiguous. This CDR3 spans 15 amino acids. Germline V gene lookup returns CDR1 MNHNS and CDR2 SASEGT. V lost 1 base, J lost 0 bases, and 9 bases lay in between. The CDR3 nucleotides are TGTGCCAGCAGTGAAGATGCAGGAATGAACACTGAAGCTTTCTTT. Translating it yields CASSEDAGMNTEAFF.

This clonotype was detected many times. V gene TRBV12-5 combines with J gene TRBJ2-2; 8 bases align to TRBD2. This CDR3 region has 15 residues. From germline, CDR1 is LGHNT and CDR2 FRNRAP. The V gene end was trimmed by 6 bases and the J gene end by 1 base; junction bases not matched to a gene: 4. CDR3 nucleotides: TGTGCTAGTGGCGATAGCGGGGAGAACACCGGGGAGCTGTTTTTT. The encoded protein is CASGDSGENTGELFF.

The sample holds many counts of this clonotype. The chain joins TRBV11-2 to TRBJ1-1; D gene unclear. This CDR3 has 12 amino acids. Trimming removed 4 bases at V and 7 bases at J, with 10 bases between. Germline loops: CDR1 SGHAT, CDR2 FQNNGV. The CDR3 sequence is CASSSDLYEAFF. The CDR3 DNA sequence: TGTGCCAGCAGCTCGGACCTCTATGAAGCTTTCTTT.

This clonotype was detected many times. The chain links TRBV11-2 to TRBJ1-2; D remains ambiguous. Trimming shortened V by 5 bases and J by 0 bases, and 13 bases separated the two germline ends. The germline gives CDR1 SGHAT, CDR2 FQNNGV. This CDR3 is built from 15 residues. Here the CDR3 DNA reads TGTGCCAGCAGCACCTACAAGAAAGCTAACTATGGCTACACCTTC. Protein product: CASSTYKKANYGYTF.

With respect to this clonotype: This probably arose from a read error, given a far larger clone one base away. J is TRBJ2-1 and V is TRBV27; tentatively, D is TRBD2 (5 bases). CDR1 MNHEY and CDR2 SMNVEV come from the germline V gene (reference sequence). This CDR3 region has 11 residues. CDR3: CASSLSGERFF. The CDR3 DNA follows: TGTGCCAGCAGTTTAAGCGGTGAGCGGTTCTTC.

There are many counts of this clonotype. J is TRBJ1-4 and V is TRBV5-5; D is unclear. Trimming removed 2 bases at V and 7 bases at J, with 15 bases between. The germline gives CDR1 SGHKS, CDR2 YYEKEE (reference sequence). This CDR3 contains 15 residues. The chain's CDR3 is CASSFAGSESEKLFF. The CDR3, as DNA: TGTGCCAGCAGCTTCGCCGGGTCAGAGAGTGAAAAACTGTTTTTT.

This clonotype has only a few counts. Here the CDR3 DNA reads TGTGCCAGCAGCCAAGATCTGGGGGGGTCCTACAATGAGCAGTTCTTC. Translating gives CASSQDLGGSYNEQFF. The gene calls are TRBV14 and TRBJ2-1; 7 nucleotides line up with TRBD2. The CDR3 loop spans 16 amino acids. CDR1 SGHDN and CDR2 FVKESK come from the germline V gene. With V trimmed by 0 bases and J by 1 base, 3 bases remained unmatched. The variable domain in full, completed from reference TRBV14 and TRBJ2-1, reads EAGVTQFPSHSVIEKGQTVTLRCDPISGHDNLYWYRRVMGKEIKFLLHFVKESKQDESGMPNNRFLAERTGGTYSTLKVQPAELEDSGVYFCASSQDLGGSYNEQFFGPGTRLTVL.

V and J are TRBV30 and TRBJ2-3; D is tentatively TRBD1 or TRBD2 (6 bases each). V was shortened by 4 bases and J by 5 bases, with 16 bases between the two germline ends. CDR1 and CDR2 (germline): GTSNPN, SVGIG (reference sequence). The CDR3 length is 14 residues. The CDR3 spells CAWIPGGNGDTQYF. The CDR3 DNA reads TGTGCCTGGATACCCGGGGGCAATGGAGATACGCAGTATTTT.

In this sample, this clonotype turned up many times. The chain links TRBV29-1 to TRBJ2-7; 10 nucleotides match TRBD1. The CDR3 is 14 residues long. J was trimmed by 3 bases and V by 8 bases; bases with no gene match: 10. CDR1 is SQVTM and CDR2 is ANQGSEA in the germline V gene. The CDR3 loop is CSSDGWTGGYEQYF. The CDR3 DNA follows: TGCAGCTCCGATGGGTGGACAGGGGGCTACGAGCAGTACTTC.

At least ten counts were recorded for this clonotype. V gene TRBV5-1 combines with J gene TRBJ2-7, with D perhaps TRBD1 or TRBD2 (5 bases each). V was clipped by 6 bases and J by 0 bases, with 13 bases between them. Germline values: CDR1 SGHRS, CDR2 YFSETQ. The CDR3 is 14 residues long. CDR3 sequence (DNA): TGCGCCAGCACTCCGGATGGGGGCTCCTACGAGCAGTACTTC. Its protein is CASTPDGGSYEQYF.

The chain has TRBV11-2 and TRBJ1-1; D unresolved. The CDR3 is 17 residues long. Germline-derived CDR1 and CDR2 are SGHAT and FQNNGV. The V gene lost 5 bases and the J gene lost 4 bases, with 23 bases spanning the gap. The CDR3 loop is CASSQKRNLGSITEAFF. CDR3 DNA: TGTGCCAGCAGCCAAAAGAGGAACCTCGGAAGTATCACTGAAGCTTTCTTT.

In its sample, this clonotype was seen a few times. V is TRBV6-2 or TRBV6-3 and J is TRBJ2-1; TRBD2 aligns across 10 bases. After removal of 3 bases from V and 4 bases from J, the junction contained 3 bases not matched to a gene. Germline assignment: CDR1 MNHEY and CDR2 SVGEGT. This CDR3 region has 15 residues. Here the CDR3 reads CASSYSGRTYNEQFF. In DNA form, the CDR3 reads TGTGCCAGCAGTTATAGCGGGAGGACGTACAATGAGCAGTTCTTC.

The genes are TRBV29-1 and TRBJ2-1; D unclear. Germline CDR1 SQVTM, CDR2 ANQGSEA. The V end lost 3 bases, the J end lost 2 bases, and 8 bases lay between the germline ends. The CDR3 is made up of 13 amino acids. The CDR3 loop reads CSVEVRPYNEQFF. CDR3 nucleotide sequence: TGCAGCGTTGAGGTTAGGCCCTACAATGAGCAGTTCTTC.

This clonotype was found many times. The rearrangement links TRBV29-1 to TRBJ2-3; the D gene is possibly TRBD2 (5 bases). This CDR3 comprises 19 residues. Germline CDR1 SQVTM, CDR2 ANQGSEA. Trimming shortened V by 6 bases and J by 0 bases, and 28 bases separated the two germline ends. CDR3 in amino acids: CSVDTITGRVRISTDTQYF. The CDR3 DNA is TGCAGCGTAGACACCATAACGGGAAGGGTCCGGATAAGCACAGATACGCAGTATTTT.

This clonotype was found many times. The chain has TRBV4-2 and TRBJ2-4; 7 bases map to TRBD2. The CDR3 has 14 amino acids. With V trimmed by 3 bases and J by 4 bases, 3 bases remained unmatched. The germline V gene has CDR1 LGHNA and CDR2 YNFKEQ. Written as DNA, the CDR3 is TGTGCCAGCAGCCAGCCTAGCGGAAAAAACATTCAGTACTTC. Protein sequence: CASSQPSGKNIQYF.

Only a few counts were recorded for this clonotype. A read error may be the cause here, since a much bigger clone is one base away. The V gene is TRBV29-1, the J gene TRBJ2-5; 10 nucleotides line up with TRBD1. Losses at the gene ends were 6 bases for V and 2 bases for J; bases not matched to a gene: 9. CDR1 and CDR2 from the germline V gene are SQVTM and ANQGSEA. The CDR3 runs 15 residues. The CDR3 DNA is TGCAGCGTCGACCCAGGGACAGGGGAACAAGAGACCCAGTACTTC. Its protein is CSVDPGTGEQETQYF.